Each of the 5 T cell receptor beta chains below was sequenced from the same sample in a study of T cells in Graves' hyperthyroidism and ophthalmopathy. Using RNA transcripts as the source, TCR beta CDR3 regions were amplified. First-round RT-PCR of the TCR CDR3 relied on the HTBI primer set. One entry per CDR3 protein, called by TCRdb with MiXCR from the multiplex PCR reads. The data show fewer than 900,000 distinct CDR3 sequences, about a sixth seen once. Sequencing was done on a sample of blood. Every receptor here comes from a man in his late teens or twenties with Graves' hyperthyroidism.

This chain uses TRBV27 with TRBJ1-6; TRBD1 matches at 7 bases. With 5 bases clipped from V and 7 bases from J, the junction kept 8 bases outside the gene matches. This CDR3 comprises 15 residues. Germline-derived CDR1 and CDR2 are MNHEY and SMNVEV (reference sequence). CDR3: CASSPTGLGNSPLHF. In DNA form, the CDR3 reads TGTGCCAGCAGTCCGACAGGGTTGGGCAATTCACCCCTCCACTTT.

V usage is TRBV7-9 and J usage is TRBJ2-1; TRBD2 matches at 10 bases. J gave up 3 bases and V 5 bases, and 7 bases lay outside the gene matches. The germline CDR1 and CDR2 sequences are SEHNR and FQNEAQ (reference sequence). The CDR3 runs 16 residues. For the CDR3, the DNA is TGTGCCAGCAGCAGCGCCCGGACTAGCGGCTACAATGAGCAGTTCTTC. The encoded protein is CASSSARTSGYNEQFF. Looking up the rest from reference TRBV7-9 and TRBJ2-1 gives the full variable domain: DTGVSQNPRHKITKRGQNVTFRCDPISEHNRLYWYRQTLGQGPEFLTYFQNEAQLEKSRLLSDRFSAERPKGSFSTLEIQRTEQGDSAMYLCASSSARTSGYNEQFFGPGTRLTVL.

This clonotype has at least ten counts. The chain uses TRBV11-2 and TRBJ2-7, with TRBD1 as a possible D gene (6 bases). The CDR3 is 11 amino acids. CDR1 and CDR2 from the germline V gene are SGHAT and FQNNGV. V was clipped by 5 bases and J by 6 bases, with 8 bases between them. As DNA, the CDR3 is TGTGCCAGCAGCCGGACAGCCGAGCAGTACTTC. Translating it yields CASSRTAEQYF. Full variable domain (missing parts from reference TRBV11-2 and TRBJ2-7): EAGVAQSPRYKIIEKRQSVAFWCNPISGHATLYWYQQILGQGPKLLIQFQNNGVVDDSQLPKDRFSAERLKGVDSTLKIQPAKLEDSAVYLCASSRTAEQYFGPGTRLTVT.

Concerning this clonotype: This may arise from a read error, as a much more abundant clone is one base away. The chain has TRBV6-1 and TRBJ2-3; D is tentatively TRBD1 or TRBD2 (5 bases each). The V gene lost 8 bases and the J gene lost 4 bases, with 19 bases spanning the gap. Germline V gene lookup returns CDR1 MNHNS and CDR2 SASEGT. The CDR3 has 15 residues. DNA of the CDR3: TGTGCCAGCGGGACCGGGCCAAGGGGATCAGATACGCAGTATTTT. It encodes CASGTGPRGSDTQYF.

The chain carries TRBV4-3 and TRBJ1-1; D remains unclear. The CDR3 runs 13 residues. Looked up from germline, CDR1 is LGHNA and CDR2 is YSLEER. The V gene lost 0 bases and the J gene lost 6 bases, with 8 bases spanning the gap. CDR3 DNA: TGCGCCAGCAGCCAAGATCGAGTCGCTGAAGCTTTCTTT. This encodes CASSQDRVAEAFF.